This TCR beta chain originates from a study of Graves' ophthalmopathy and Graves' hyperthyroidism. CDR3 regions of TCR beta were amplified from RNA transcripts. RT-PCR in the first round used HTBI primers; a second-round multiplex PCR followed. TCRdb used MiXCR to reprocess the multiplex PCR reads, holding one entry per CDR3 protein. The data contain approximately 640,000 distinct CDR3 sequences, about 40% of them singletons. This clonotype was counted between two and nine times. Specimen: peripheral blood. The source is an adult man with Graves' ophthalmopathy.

In nucleotides, the CDR3 is TGTGCCAGCAGTTACTCAGCCGGGTTTGAAAAACTGTTTTTT. Protein sequence: CASSYSAGFEKLFF. The rearrangement uses TRBV6-5 and TRBJ1-4; D is unresolved. Looked up from germline, CDR1 is MNHEY and CDR2 is SVGAGI. V lost 0 bases and J 7 bases, leaving 9 bases between the germline ends. The CDR3 runs 14 residues.